The 8 T cell receptor beta chains below come from one sample, sequenced in a study of T cells after yellow fever vaccination. MiXCR, applied by TCRdb to the 5' RACE reads, yields one record per CDR3 protein. The sample includes around 100,000 distinct CDR3 sequences, 8.4% of them seen just once. The sequenced sample was CD8+ T cells sorted from PBMCs, obtained 45 days after the yellow fever booster vaccination. The origin of the receptors is a man younger than 40 who received the YFV17D yellow fever vaccine.

The V gene is TRBV27, the J gene TRBJ2-1; tentatively, D is TRBD1 (6 bases). Germline V lookup: CDR1 MNHEY, CDR2 SMNVEV (reference sequence). The CDR3 totals 15 residues. Trimming took off 3 bases at V and 5 bases at J, with 14 bases between the two ends. CDR3: CASSFVVGGNNEQFF. DNA for the CDR3: TGTGCCAGCAGTTTTGTGGTAGGGGGTAACAATGAGCAGTTCTTC.

The table lists this clonotype with a count of one. A read error is possible here, since a much larger clone lies one base away. This chain joins TRBV5-1 and TRBJ2-3; D is uncertain. With 0 bases removed from V and 2 bases from J, the gap between germline ends came to 7 bases. Germline V gene sequence: CDR1 SGHRS, CDR2 YFSETQ. This CDR3 has 14 residues. The CDR3 DNA reads TGCGCCAGCAGCTTGGGCAGTATCACAGATACGCAGTATTTT. Translated, it gives CASSLGSITDTQYF.

This clonotype was counted at least ten times. CDR3 region: CASSLVWRAPYNEQFF. The CDR3 DNA is TGTGCCAGCAGCTTAGTGTGGCGGGCCCCCTACAATGAGCAGTTCTTC. V usage is TRBV7-2 and J usage is TRBJ2-1; D is perhaps TRBD2 (5 bases). Trimming stripped 1 base from V and 2 bases from J, with 12 bases between. Germline lookup yields CDR1 SGHTA and CDR2 FQGNSA. The CDR3 is 16 amino acids. Supplemented by reference TRBV7-2 and TRBJ2-1, the full variable domain reads GAGVSQSPSNKVTEKGKDVELRCDPISGHTALYWYRQSLGQGLEFLIYFQGNSAPDKSGLPSDRFSAERTGGSVSTLTIQRTQQEDSAVYLCASSLVWRAPYNEQFFGPGTRLTVL.

This clonotype was detected ten times or more. The chain employs TRBV7-8 and TRBJ2-7, with 8 bases lining up with TRBD1. Germline V gene data show CDR1 as SGHVS and CDR2 as FQNEAQ. The J segment lost 2 bases and the V segment lost 4 bases, leaving 10 bases of the junction unmatched. This CDR3 contains 16 residues. CDR3 DNA: TGTGCCAGCAGCTCGCGGACAGGGACCTTTCCCTACGAGCAGTACTTC. Protein sequence: CASSSRTGTFPYEQYF.

This clonotype was observed at least ten times. This rearrangement joins TRBV6-2 or TRBV6-3 to TRBJ1-5; TRBD1 matches at 8 bases. The germline V gene encodes CDR1 MNHEY and CDR2 SVGEGT. Unmatched junction bases numbered 6, after V lost 4 bases and J lost 7 bases. The CDR3 runs 14 residues. The CDR3 coding sequence is TGTGCCAGCAGTTCCGACAGGGGCCTGCAGCCCCAGCATTTT. Protein product: CASSSDRGLQPQHF.

This clonotype was counted at least ten times. This sequence joins TRBV7-2 and TRBJ2-1; no firm D call. The CDR3 runs 16 residues. Germline V gives CDR1 SGHTA, CDR2 FQGNSA. The V end lost 0 bases, the J end lost 6 bases, and 15 bases lay between the germline ends. The CDR3 spells CASSLASAIPVNEQFF. The CDR3 nucleotides are TGTGCCAGCAGCTTAGCGAGCGCCATACCCGTCAATGAGCAGTTCTTC. Based on the CDR3 plus reference TRBV7-2 and TRBJ2-1, the full variable domain is GAGVSQSPSNKVTEKGKDVELRCDPISGHTALYWYRQSLGQGLEFLIYFQGNSAPDKSGLPSDRFSAERTGGSVSTLTIQRTQQEDSAVYLCASSLASAIPVNEQFFGPGTRLTVL.

This clonotype showed up many times. CDR3 sequence (DNA): TGTGCCAGCAGTTTTGGTAGAGGGTATGGGATCACCTACGAGCAGTACTTC. Translating gives CASSFGRGYGITYEQYF. The V and J genes are TRBV28 and TRBJ2-7; tentative D call: TRBD2 (5 bases). V was shortened by 3 bases and J by 2 bases, with 20 bases between the two germline ends. CDR1 is MDHEN and CDR2 is SYDVKM in the germline V gene. CDR3 length equals 17 residues.

The CDR3 is CASSFGDGYEQYF. For the CDR3, the DNA is TGTGCCAGCAGCTTTGGCGATGGCTACGAGCAGTACTTC. The chain joins TRBV5-6 to TRBJ2-7; D ambiguous. V was trimmed by 2 bases and J by 3 bases, leaving 9 bases between them. CDR1 and CDR2 (germline): SGHDT, YYEEEE. This CDR3 has 13 amino acids.